This T cell receptor beta chain was found in a study of T cell clones after liver transplantation (dated by TCRdb to the late 2010s). With regard to the full study: The samples were obtained from ITN030ST, a randomized trial that attempted immunosuppression withdrawal within 2 years after liver transplantation. Donor-reactive T cell clones were identified using TCRbeta sequencing after a pre-transplant mixed lymphocyte reaction and were then followed in post-transplant blood. As an antigen-independent comparator for donor-reactive sequences, third party-reactive TCRbeta sequences were also identified from pre-transplant MLRs. Of the eight recipients, three were HCV-positive, while the remaining recipients had been transplanted for non-autoimmune, non-viral indications. Until randomization at 12-24 months post-transplant, subjects were given standard immunosuppression, with no induction therapy. To count as tolerant, a recipient had to stay completely off immunosuppression for at least one year without liver enzymes climbing beyond twice the upper limit of normal. Blood samples were taken pre-transplant, pre-randomization before withdrawal, and post-randomization after full withdrawal or failed withdrawal. The studied cohort comprised 8 liver transplant recipients, 3 classified as tolerant and 5 as non-tolerant. Results the study describes overall, beyond this receptor: A significant post-transplant decrease in circulating donor-reactive CD4 TCRbeta sequences was observed in most of the 8 subjects, irrespective of tolerance or HCV status. Because no allograft tissue specimens were available, donor-reactive T cells may have migrated into the graft instead of being deleted. Low numbers of available donor cells limited the measurable donor-reactive repertoire in two subjects. A greater decline was seen for donor-reactive sequences than for third party-reactive sequences, suggesting partial antigen-specific deletion unrelated to withdrawal success. When repertoire turnover was taken into account, detection of donor-reactive sequences was significantly reduced in 7 of 8 subjects for CD4 and in 8 of 8 subjects for CD8. Conclusions were preliminary, limited by small, heterogeneous patient numbers and non-standardized post-transplant time points.

The time point label of this sample denotes: pre-transplant. Thawed unstimulated PBMCs were stained for CD3, CD4 and CD8 and FACS-sorted into CD3+CD4+ and CD3+CD8+ populations. All 8 studied subjects were randomized to immunosuppression withdrawal. Genomic DNA was isolated with the Qiagen DNeasy Blood and Tissue Kit. Note on this clone: Its antigen is currently not known. No qualities accompany the bases; no much larger clone lies one base away.

Including cysteine and phenylalanine, the CDR3 has 17 amino acids. Only the CDR3 part of the read is kept: 51 bases, read in frame from the first base. V was cut back by 0 bases and J by 5 bases, leaving a gap of 19 bases between them. CDR1 and CDR2 were assigned from the germline V gene as SGHDN and FVKESK. Using immunoSEQ, frozen genomic DNA was subjected to high-throughput TCRbeta CDR3 sequencing, a process that included PCR amplification, mapping, bias correction and internal controls. The original methods were these. Productive rearrangements were kept, and unique TCRbeta sequences were defined by CDR3 nucleotide sequence plus V and J gene. For a sequence to be called donor-reactive, it needed a frequency of at least 0.01% and at least 5-fold expansion in CFSE-low cells compared with unstimulated pre-transplant cells. To ensure at least 90% detection power, minimum frequency thresholds were set for each subject based on that subject's lowest-template unstimulated sample. Jensen-Shannon divergence between the top 1000 TCRbeta sequences post- versus pre-transplant served as the measure of repertoire turnover. Changes in detection of donor-reactive sequences were tested with two-sided Fisher's exact tests. TCRdb carries this immuneACCESS record with in-frame sequences only. Its versions omit some clonotypes, under half of them owing to an unresolved V gene in the studies checked, with the rest unexplained. The V and J calls and clone size come from that table; D and trimming were worked out from the DNA. Within this sample are 60,000 or so clones, with 71% of them counted one time only. The top ten constitute approximately 16% of the sample.

The material sequenced was CD4+ T cells from blood, taken before liver transplant. This chain is built from TRBV14 and TRBJ2-5; 7 matching bases give a weak D call of TRBD2. This sequence was found in a human donor who received a liver transplant. The CDR3 amino acid sequence is: CASSQDYFGGAGETQYF. The DNA reads as follows: TGTGCCAGCAGCCAAGATTATTTTGGGGGGGCGGGTGAGACCCAGTACTTC.